This paragraph covers one T cell receptor beta chain sequence. This specimen comes from a study of blood T cell repertoires in COVID-19. Study-level background: Some COVID-19 samples were acute and others convalescent; all came from the United States, Italy and Spain.

This CDR3 is built from 14 residues. With 0 bases clipped from V and 12 bases from J, the junction kept 6 bases outside the gene matches. Per germline, CDR1 SGHKS and CDR2 YYEKEE (reference sequence). Using immunoSEQ multiplex PCR, the repertoire was profiled, and TCRdb retains in-frame clones only, with some absent. The data hold under 130,000 clones, with roughly nine tenths observed a single time. The sample was peripheral blood. This TCR was sampled from a human donor in a cohort sampled during active COVID-19. The V call is TRBV5-5, the J call TRBJ2-1; 10 bases match TRBD2. The CDR3 is CASSLGLAGSRQFF. In DNA form, the CDR3 reads TGTGCCAGCAGCTTGGGACTAGCGGGTTCAAGGCAGTTCTTC. The full variable domain, in which reference TRBV5-5 and TRBJ2-1 provide the parts outside the CDR3, is DAGVTQSPTHLIKTRGQQVTLRCSPISGHKSVSWYQQVLGQGPQFIFQYYEKEERGRGNFPDRFSARQFPNYSSELNVNALLLGDSALYLCASSLGLAGSRQFFGPGTRLTVL.